The 16 T cell receptor beta chains in this list originate from one sample, sequenced in a study of T cell changes during pregnancy in multiple sclerosis. Sequencing used immunoSEQ multiplex PCR; TCRdb keeps in-frame clones, though not all of them. This repertoire shows 90,000 or so clones, under 95% found once; its top ten account for approximately 0.99%. Specimen: peripheral blood, collected before pregnancy. These receptors were obtained from a female donor with multiple sclerosis, enrolled in a pregnancy study.

This clone was seen just once. CDR3 DNA: TGCGCCAGCAGCGCTCTAGCGGGAAGCTCCTACGAGCAGTACTTC. This sequence encodes CASSALAGSSYEQYF. The J gene is TRBJ2-7, the V gene TRBV5-1, with TRBD2 identical over 9 bases. Germline CDR1 is SGHRS and CDR2 is YFSETQ. With V trimmed by 4 bases and J by 0 bases, 5 bases remained unmatched. The CDR3 is made up of 15 amino acids.

This clone showed up just once. This chain joins TRBV7-8 and TRBJ2-5; maybe TRBD2 (5 bases). The CDR3 is made up of 15 amino acids. In germline, CDR1 is SGHVS, CDR2 FQNEAQ. V was clipped by 5 bases and J by 1 base, with 14 bases between them. The DNA for the CDR3 is TGTGCCAGCAGCCACCGCCCTAGCTCCCAAGAGACCCAGTACTTC. Protein sequence: CASSHRPSSQETQYF.

On this clone itself: The junction differs from germline at one of its ends, possibly a read error. V usage is TRBV10-3 and J usage is TRBJ1-2, with 9 bases that match TRBD1. Germline loops: CDR1 ENHRY, CDR2 SYGVKD. CDR3 length: 16 residues. The CDR3: CANSGVNRGLGYGYTF. The CDR3 DNA sequence: TGTGCCAACAGTGGGGTGAACAGGGGGCTCGGCTATGGCTACACCTTC.

In this sample, this clone turned up once. The V and J genes are TRBV6-6 and TRBJ2-7, with 7 bases aligning to TRBD2. The CDR3 has 15 amino acids. Germline CDR1 is MNHNY and CDR2 is SVGAGI (reference sequence). V trimming: 0 bases; J trimming: 1 base; junction bases outside the gene matches: 3. CDR3: CASSYSKLASYEQYF. CDR3 in DNA: TGTGCCAGCAGTTACTCGAAACTAGCGTCCTACGAGCAGTACTTC.

This chain joins TRBV10-3 and TRBJ2-4; the match to TRBD1 covers 7 bases. This CDR3 is 14 amino acids long. In germline, CDR1 is ENHRY, CDR2 SYGVKD. After removal of 4 bases from V and 7 bases from J, the junction contained 7 bases not matched to a gene. The CDR3 loop reads CAISGARDSNIQYF. The CDR3 bases are TGTGCCATCAGTGGAGCCCGGGACAGCAACATTCAGTACTTC.

CDR3 sequence (DNA): TGTGCCAGCAGTGAAGGGGGAAGGGGGCGAGGAGAGACCCAGTACTTC. Protein: CASSEGGRGRGETQYF. This chain uses TRBV2 with TRBJ2-5, with TRBD1 matching 7 bases. The CDR3 totals 16 residues. CDR1 is SNHLY, CDR2 FYNNEI, per germline. V shed 1 base, J shed 4 bases, and the junction held 9 bases outside the gene matches.

The chain links TRBV13 to TRBJ2-7, with a tentative D call TRBD2 (5 bases). Germline CDR1 reads PRHDT; CDR2 reads FYEKMQ (reference sequence). This CDR3 region has 15 residues. Trimming pared 0 bases from V and 2 bases from J, leaving 11 bases between. Here the CDR3 DNA reads TGTGCCAGCAGCTTAGGCCGGGGTGGCACCTACGAGCAGTACTTC. This codes for CASSLGRGGTYEQYF.

The genes are TRBV14 and TRBJ2-7, with D possibly being TRBD1 (5 bases). This CDR3 has 14 residues. With 1 base removed from V and 3 bases from J, the gap between germline ends came to 10 bases. Germline values: CDR1 SGHDN, CDR2 FVKESK. The CDR3 sequence: CASSQAGRVYEQYF. DNA for the CDR3: TGTGCCAGCAGCCAAGCGGGCAGGGTCTACGAGCAGTACTTC.

The chain joins TRBV19 to TRBJ1-2, with 7 bases aligning to TRBD1. After removal of 7 bases from V and 7 bases from J, the junction contained 9 bases not matched to a gene. Germline V gives CDR1 LNHDA, CDR2 SQIVND (reference sequence). This CDR3 contains 13 residues. CDR3 sequence reads: CASTRQGNSGYTF. In DNA form, the CDR3 reads TGTGCCAGTACCCGACAGGGAAATAGTGGCTACACCTTC.

The chain recombines TRBV11-2 with TRBJ1-4, with D perhaps TRBD1 (5 bases). V was trimmed by 2 bases and J by 2 bases, leaving 9 bases between them. CDR3 length: 15 residues. Germline assignment: CDR1 SGHAT and CDR2 FQNNGV. The CDR3 sequence: CASSLQGGTNEKLFF. CDR3 sequence (DNA): TGTGCCAGCAGCTTACAGGGAGGGACTAATGAAAAACTGTTTTTT. The variable domain in full, with the rest retrieved from reference TRBV11-2 and TRBJ1-4, is EAGVAQSPRYKIIEKRQSVAFWCNPISGHATLYWYQQILGQGPKLLIQFQNNGVVDDSQLPKDRFSAERLKGVDSTLKIQPAKLEDSAVYLCASSLQGGTNEKLFFGSGTQLSVL.

This chain uses TRBV15 with TRBJ1-5; D is uncertain. V lost 3 bases to trimming and J lost 3 bases, with 12 bases between them. There are 15 residues in the CDR3. Germline CDR1 and CDR2: LNHNV and YYDKDF (reference sequence). This chain's CDR3 is CATSRPPRHNQPQHF. In nucleotides, the CDR3 is TGTGCCACCAGCAGGCCTCCCAGACACAATCAGCCCCAGCATTTT.

This sequence joins TRBV19 and TRBJ2-3; 11 positions agree with TRBD2. The CDR3 totals 19 residues. V shed 3 bases and J 2 bases; nucleotides not matched to a gene: 13. Germline loops: CDR1 LNHDA, CDR2 SQIVND (reference sequence). The CDR3 nucleotides are TGTGCCAGTAGTATGTCGAGGTCTAGCGGGAGGCGGGACACAGATACGCAGTATTTT. This gives the protein CASSMSRSSGRRDTDTQYF.

The CDR3 sequence is CSVEDMPKDEQFF. Written as DNA, the CDR3 is TGCAGCGTTGAGGACATGCCGAAGGATGAGCAGTTCTTC. The chain joins TRBV29-1 to TRBJ2-1, with D possibly being TRBD1 (5 bases). This CDR3 has 13 residues. Germline V lookup: CDR1 SQVTM, CDR2 ANQGSEA. Trimming removed 3 bases at V and 8 bases at J, with 14 bases between.

The rearrangement joins TRBV5-6 to TRBJ2-1; D might be TRBD1 (5 bases). The CDR3 sequence is 15 residues long. V gave up 0 bases and J gave up 5 bases, with 12 bases separating them. Germline CDR1 reads SGHDT; CDR2 reads YYEEEE. In DNA, the CDR3 is TGTGCCAGCAGCTTGGAGGGGCACTGGAACAATGAGCAGTTCTTC. Its translation: CASSLEGHWNNEQFF.

The chain uses TRBV27 and TRBJ2-7, with D maybe TRBD1 (6 bases). The germline gives CDR1 MNHEY, CDR2 SMNVEV (reference sequence). The germline V and J ends were trimmed by 6 bases and 7 bases, with 25 bases remaining between them. This CDR3 contains 16 residues. Written as DNA, the CDR3 is TGTGCCAGCAGCGTGCCTACAGGGAGCTCTTTGGGGGAGCAGTACTTC. It codes for CASSVPTGSSLGEQYF.

V is TRBV19 and J is TRBJ1-3, with D unclear. Deletions cut 10 bases from V and 3 bases from J, with 13 bases between. This CDR3 is built from 13 residues. Looked up from germline, CDR1 is LNHDA and CDR2 is SQIVND (reference sequence). CDR3 region: CATSSGYGNTIYF. The CDR3 coding sequence is TGTGCCACCTCGTCGGGGTATGGAAACACCATATATTTT.